This entry features one T cell receptor (beta chain) sequence. The assay was immunoSEQ multiplex PCR, and TCRdb's table has in-frame clones only and misses some. The data hold around 80,000 clones, with about 85% observed a single time. The data were obtained in a study of blood T cell repertoires in COVID-19. CDR1 and CDR2 (germline): KGHDR, SFDVKD. This CDR3 comprises 16 residues. Losses at the gene ends were 1 base for V and 10 bases for J; bases not matched to a gene: 11. This TCR was recovered from a human donor in a cohort sampled during active COVID-19. V gene TRBV24-1 combines with J gene TRBJ2-1; 8 bases are shared with TRBD2. Sequenced sample: peripheral blood. In DNA, the CDR3 is TGTGCCACCAGTGATTTCGGGGGGGCCGACAATAAGGAGCAGTTCTTC. It specifies CATSDFGGADNKEQFF.